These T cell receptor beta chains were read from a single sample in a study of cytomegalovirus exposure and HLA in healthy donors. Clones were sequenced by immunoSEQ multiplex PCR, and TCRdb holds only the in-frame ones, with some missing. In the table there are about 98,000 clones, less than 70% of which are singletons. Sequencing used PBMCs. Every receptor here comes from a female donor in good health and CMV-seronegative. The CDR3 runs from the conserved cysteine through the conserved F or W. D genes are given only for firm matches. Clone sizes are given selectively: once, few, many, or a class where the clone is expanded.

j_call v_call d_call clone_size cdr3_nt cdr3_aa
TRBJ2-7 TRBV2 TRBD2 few TGTGCCAGCAGACCCGGGGGGACCGAGCAGTACTTC CASRPGGTEQYF
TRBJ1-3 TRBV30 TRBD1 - TGTGCCTGGAGTCGGTCAGGGGGTGACACCATATATTTT CAWSRSGGDTIYF
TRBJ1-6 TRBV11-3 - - TGTGCCAGCAGCTTAGGATATACGGATTCACCCCTCCACTTT CASSLGYTDSPLHF
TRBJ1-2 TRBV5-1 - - TGCGCCAGCAGCTCCGACACCTATGGCTACACCTTC CASSSDTYGYTF
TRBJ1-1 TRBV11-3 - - TGTGCCAGCAGCGCAGTAGCAAAGCTGGCTTTCTTT CASSAVAKLAFF
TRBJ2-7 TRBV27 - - TGTGCCAGCAGTTTCTCGTCGGGGGAGCAGTACTTC CASSFSSGEQYF
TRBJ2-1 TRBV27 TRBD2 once TGTGCCAGCAGTCCAAGGACTAGCGGGAGGGCCAATGAGCAGTTCTTC CASSPRTSGRANEQFF
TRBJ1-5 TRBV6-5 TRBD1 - TGTGCCAGCAGGACAGGGTGGAATCAGCCCCAGCATTTT CASRTGWNQPQHF
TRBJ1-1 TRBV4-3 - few TGCGCCAGCAGCCAAGGCAGGGGGAACACTGAAGCTTTCTTT CASSQGRGNTEAFF
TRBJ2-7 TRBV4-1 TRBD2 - TGCGCCAGCAGCCAAGTCCTAGCGGCCCCGGTCTCCTACGAGCAGTACTTC CASSQVLAAPVSYEQYF
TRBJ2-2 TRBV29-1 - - TGCAGCGTTGATGGCGGGAAGGGGTCAAACACCGGGGAGCTGTTTTTT CSVDGGKGSNTGELFF
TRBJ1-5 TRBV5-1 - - TGCGCCAGCAGCTTGAGCAGGGACCAACAGGGAAACAACAATCAGCCCCAGCATTTT CASSLSRDQQGNNNQPQHF
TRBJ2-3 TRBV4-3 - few TGCGCCAGCAGCCAAGTTGGGGGGAGTTCCACAGATACGCAGTATTTT CASSQVGGSSTDTQYF
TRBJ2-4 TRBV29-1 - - TGCAGCGTTGAAGGCAGAGCCAAAAACATTCAGTACTTC CSVEGRAKNIQYF
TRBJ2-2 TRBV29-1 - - TGCAGCCACGCCGACAGAAACACCGGGGAGCTGTTTTTT CSHADRNTGELFF
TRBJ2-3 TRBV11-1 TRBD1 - TGTGCCAGCAGCTCGGACAGGGCAGGGCCAACAGATACGCAGTATTTT CASSSDRAGPTDTQYF
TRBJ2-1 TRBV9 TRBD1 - TGTGCCAGCAGCGCCACCGGGACAGGGTGGCGCAATGAGCAGTTCTTC CASSATGTGWRNEQFF
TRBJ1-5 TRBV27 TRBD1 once TGTGCCAGCAGTCCAACCCGGGGACAGGTCAATCAGCCCCAGCATTTT CASSPTRGQVNQPQHF
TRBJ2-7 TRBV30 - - TGTGCCTGGAGTGTACAGGGTTTCGAGCAGTACTTC CAWSVQGFEQYF
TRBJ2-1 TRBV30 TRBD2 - TGTGCCTGGAGCGAGCGGGGCGCCTACAATGAGCAGTTCTTC CAWSERGAYNEQFF
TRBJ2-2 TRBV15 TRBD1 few TGTGCCACCAGCAGAAACAGGGGCAACACCGGGGAGCTGTTTTTT CATSRNRGNTGELFF
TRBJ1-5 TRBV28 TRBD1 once TGTGCCAGCAGCGTACAGGGGGGGGGTCAGCCCCAGCATTTT CASSVQGGGQPQHF
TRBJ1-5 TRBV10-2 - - TGCGCCAGCAGTGAGTCGAGGCAGTATCAGCCCCAGCATTTT CASSESRQYQPQHF
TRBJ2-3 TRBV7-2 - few TGTGCCAGCAGCACTAGCAGGGATACGCAGTATTTT CASSTSRDTQYF
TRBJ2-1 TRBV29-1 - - TGCAGCTTACAGGGAAGAGGGTACAATGAGCAGTTCTTC CSLQGRGYNEQFF
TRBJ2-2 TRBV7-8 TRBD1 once TGTGCCAGCAGCCCACTGGGAACAGGGGGGAACGCCGGGGAGCTGTTTTTT CASSPLGTGGNAGELFF
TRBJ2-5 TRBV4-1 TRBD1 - TGCGCCAGCAGCCGGACGGGACAGTCCGCGGAGACCCAGTACTTC CASSRTGQSAETQYF
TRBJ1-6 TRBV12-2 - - TGTGCAAGTCGCTTAGACTGGACAGGCGTCCATTCACCCCTCCACTTT CASRLDWTGVHSPLHF
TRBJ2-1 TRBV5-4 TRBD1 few TGTGCCAGCAGCGGGCCAGCTCAGGGGGCTTACAATGAGCAGTTCTTC CASSGPAQGAYNEQFF
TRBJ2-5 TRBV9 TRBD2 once TGTGCCAGCAGCGCAGGACTAGCGGAGACCCAGTACTTC CASSAGLAETQYF